This TCR beta chain stems from a study of blood T cells in healthy people across ages. Regarding the study as a whole: Long-lived and aged donors differed, with more naive CD4+ cells and higher diversity in the long-lived.

V trimming: 0 bases; J trimming: 1 base; junction bases outside the gene matches: 2. The CDR3 is 15 residues long. Germline V gene data show CDR1 as SQVTM and CDR2 as ANQGSEA. The use of a sample-barcoded 5' primer and a J-beta primer mix characterized a second PCR of 7 to 11 cycles. Every cDNA was tagged by a template-switch adaptor with 12 random nucleotides. Samples each returned at least 3 million CDR3-containing paired-end reads. TCRdb used MiXCR to reprocess the 5' RACE reads, holding one entry per CDR3 protein. The sample contains 650,000 to 1,000,000 distinct CDR3 sequences, about 36% of which appear only once. On this clonotype itself: Its target is unknown.

J is TRBJ2-1 and V is TRBV29-1; 8 bases map to TRBD1. What was sequenced was blood. The source is a man younger than 35 in good health. The CDR3 DNA reads TGCAGCGTTGAAGAACAGGGGGATTCCTACAATGAGCAGTTCTTC. It codes for CSVEEQGDSYNEQFF.